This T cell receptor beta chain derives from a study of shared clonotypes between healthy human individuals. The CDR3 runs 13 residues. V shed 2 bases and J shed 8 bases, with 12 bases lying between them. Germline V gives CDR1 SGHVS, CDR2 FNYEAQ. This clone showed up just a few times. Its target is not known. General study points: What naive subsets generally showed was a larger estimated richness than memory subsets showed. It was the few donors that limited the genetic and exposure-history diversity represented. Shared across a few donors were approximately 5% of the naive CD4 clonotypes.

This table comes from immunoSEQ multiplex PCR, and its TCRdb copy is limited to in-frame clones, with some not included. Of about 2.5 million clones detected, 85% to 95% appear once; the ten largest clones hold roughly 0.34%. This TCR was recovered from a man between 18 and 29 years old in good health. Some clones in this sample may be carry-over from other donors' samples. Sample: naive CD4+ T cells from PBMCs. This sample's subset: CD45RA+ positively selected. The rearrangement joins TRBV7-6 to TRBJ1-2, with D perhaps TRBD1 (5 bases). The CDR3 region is CASSLTGGGGYTF. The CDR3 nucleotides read TGTGCCAGCAGCTTAACAGGTGGGGGAGGCTACACCTTC.